A single sample is the source of the 29 T cell receptor beta chains below, sequenced in a study of blood T cell repertoires in COVID-19. Method: immunoSEQ multiplex PCR; TCRdb's copy keeps in-frame clones and lacks some. The sample has about 250,000 clones, approximately 85% seen once; the top ten hold roughly 4%. The sequenced sample consisted of PBMCs or T cells enriched from blood (not recorded which). These TCRs come from a woman aged 25 to 39 who had recovered from COVID-19.

V and J are TRBV7-6 and TRBJ2-6; perhaps TRBD1 as D (6 bases). The CDR3 spans 16 residues. CDR1 is SGHVS and CDR2 is FNYEAQ in the germline V gene. Trimming stripped 1 base from V and 2 bases from J, with 9 bases between. Here the CDR3 reads CASSLEGQTGANVLTF. As DNA, the CDR3 is TGTGCCAGCAGCTTAGAGGGACAAACTGGGGCCAACGTCCTGACTTTC.

This clone was detected only once. This chain uses TRBV4-1 with TRBJ2-7; 8 nucleotides match TRBD1. Germline V gene sequence: CDR1 MGHRA, CDR2 YSYEKL. Germline trimming cut 3 bases from V and 2 bases from J; bases unmatched to any gene: 6. CDR3 length: 15 residues. In DNA, the CDR3 is TGCGCCAGCAGCCACAGTACGGGACAGGCCTACGAGCAGTACTTC. Translated: CASSHSTGQAYEQYF.

This chain joins TRBV7-8 and TRBJ2-7; unclear D gene. The CDR3 is 12 residues long. Trimming shortened V by 2 bases and J by 4 bases, and 6 bases separated the two germline ends. CDR1 is SGHVS, CDR2 FQNEAQ, per germline. The CDR3 protein is CASSLTGYEQYF. CDR3 sequence (DNA): TGTGCCAGCAGCTTAACGGGTTACGAGCAGTACTTC. Drawing the rest from reference TRBV7-8 and TRBJ2-7, the complete variable domain is GAGVSQSPRYKVAKRGQDVALRCDPISGHVSLFWYQQALGQGPEFLTYFQNEAQLDKSGLPSDRFFAERPEGSVSTLKIQRTQQEDSAVYLCASSLTGYEQYFGPGTRLTVT.

The CDR3 loop is CASSESAGPASEQFF. The DNA of the CDR3 is TGCGCCAGCAGTGAGTCGGCAGGGCCAGCCAGTGAGCAGTTCTTC. This chain connects TRBV10-2 to TRBJ2-1; weak D call: TRBD1 (5 bases). Germline V gene data show CDR1 as WSHSY and CDR2 as SAAADI. The germline V and J ends were trimmed by 0 bases and 9 bases, with 15 bases remaining between them. The CDR3 has 15 amino acids.

This chain joins TRBV9 and TRBJ2-1; D is uncertain. Germline V gene sequence: CDR1 SGDLS, CDR2 YYNGEE. V was pared by 0 bases and J by 4 bases, with 8 bases between. This CDR3 region has 14 residues. Here the CDR3 reads CASSVGLTYNEQFF. The CDR3 bases are TGTGCCAGCAGCGTAGGGCTGACATACAATGAGCAGTTCTTC.

V and J are TRBV27 and TRBJ2-5; TRBD2 matches at 8 bases. This CDR3 has 14 residues. Germline V lookup: CDR1 MNHEY, CDR2 SMNVEV (reference sequence). V trimming: 4 bases; J trimming: 5 bases; junction bases outside the gene matches: 6. The CDR3 DNA follows: TGTGCCAGCAGTTCGGGAGGGCCGCGGGAGACCCAGTACTTC. Its protein product is CASSSGGPRETQYF.

The chain recombines TRBV28 with TRBJ1-3; 8 positions match TRBD1. The CDR3 extends over 15 amino acids. Losses at the gene ends were 6 bases for V and 5 bases for J; bases not matched to a gene: 9. Per the germline V gene, CDR1 is MDHEN and CDR2 is SYDVKM. In nucleotides, the CDR3 is TGTGCCAGCAGGCCCGGGACAGGAATTCGAAACACCATATATTTT. It codes for CASRPGTGIRNTIYF.

This sequence joins TRBV2 and TRBJ1-5, with D maybe TRBD1 (6 bases). Looked up from germline, CDR1 is SNHLY and CDR2 is FYNNEI. The CDR3 sequence is 15 residues long. The V end was cut by 3 bases, the J end by 7 bases, with 16 bases between. DNA of the CDR3: TGTGCCAGCAGTGATGTTCAGGGGATTTTCCAGCCCCAGCATTTT. It specifies CASSDVQGIFQPQHF.

The chain carries TRBV2 and TRBJ2-7, with TRBD2 identical over 13 bases. This CDR3 is 20 amino acids long. Germline V gene lookup returns CDR1 SNHLY and CDR2 FYNNEI. V was clipped by 6 bases and J by 6 bases; unmatched bases: 23. CDR3 in amino acids: CASRWFPPDRLAGGIGEQYF. The CDR3 DNA is TGTGCCAGCAGGTGGTTTCCACCGGACAGACTAGCGGGAGGCATTGGCGAGCAGTACTTC. The variable domain in full, completed from reference TRBV2 and TRBJ2-7, reads EPEVTQTPSHQVTQMGQEVILRCVPISNHLYFYWYRQILGQKVEFLVSFYNNEISEKSEIFDDQFSVERPDGSNFTLKIRSTKLEDSAMYFCASRWFPPDRLAGGIGEQYFGPGTRLTVT.

V usage is TRBV7-9 and J usage is TRBJ2-7; D gene unclear. This CDR3 is 12 amino acids long. Trimming removed 3 bases at V and 9 bases at J, with 12 bases between. Germline loops: CDR1 SEHNR, CDR2 FQNEAQ (reference sequence). The CDR3 sequence is CASSFYPSTQYF. The DNA for the CDR3 is TGTGCCAGCAGCTTCTACCCTTCAACGCAGTACTTC.

The genes are TRBV7-8 and TRBJ2-7; TRBD1 might be the D (7 bases). The CDR3 has 16 residues. In germline, CDR1 is SGHVS, CDR2 FQNEAQ. V was shortened by 4 bases and J by 0 bases, with 16 bases between the two germline ends. The DNA of the CDR3 is TGTGCCAGCAGCTCTCCTCAGGGGGGACTCTCCTACGAGCAGTACTTC. Protein: CASSSPQGGLSYEQYF.

The V gene is TRBV10-2, the J gene TRBJ1-1, with 9 bases aligning to TRBD1. The junction had 6 bases not matched to a gene; V was cut back by 3 bases and J by 4 bases. Per the germline V gene, CDR1 is WSHSY and CDR2 is SAAADI. The CDR3 is made up of 15 amino acids. The CDR3 DNA sequence: TGCGCCAGCAGTGAAGGGGACAGGGAAGTCACTGAAGCTTTCTTT. Translating it yields CASSEGDREVTEAFF.

This clone was counted a few times. V usage is TRBV11-3 and J usage is TRBJ2-1; 7 bases fit TRBD1. V lost 3 bases to trimming and J lost 6 bases; unmatched junction nucleotides: 8. The CDR3 runs to 15 residues. Germline loops: CDR1 SGHNT, CDR2 YENEEA. CDR3 amino acids: CASSFGQAVSNEQFF. The CDR3 DNA reads as TGTGCCAGCAGCTTTGGACAGGCCGTGTCCAATGAGCAGTTCTTC. Full variable domain (outside the CDR3, taken from reference TRBV11-3 and TRBJ2-1): EAGVVQSPRYKIIEKKQPVAFWCNPISGHNTLYWYLQNLGQGPELLIRYENEEAVDDSQLPKDRFSAERLKGVDSTLKIQPAELGDSAVYLCASSFGQAVSNEQFFGPGTRLTVL.

The CDR3 sequence: CASSYSISAGQYF. In DNA form, the CDR3 reads TGTGCCAGCAGTTACTCGATCTCCGCGGGGCAGTACTTC. This chain connects TRBV6-5 to TRBJ2-7; D perhaps matches TRBD2 (5 bases). The V end was cut by 0 bases, the J end by 9 bases, with 12 bases between. CDR1 and CDR2 from the germline V gene are MNHEY and SVGAGI. The CDR3 covers 13 residues.

V and J are TRBV28 and TRBJ1-5, with no clear D. CDR3 length: 11 residues. Germline V lookup: CDR1 MDHEN, CDR2 SYDVKM. The V end was cut by 10 bases, the J end by 4 bases, with 8 bases between. CDR3: CATDGNQPQHF. For the CDR3, the DNA is TGTGCCACCGACGGGAATCAGCCCCAGCATTTT.

The chain combines TRBV27 with TRBJ1-2; possible D gene TRBD1, 6 bases. V dropped 3 bases and J dropped 6 bases, with 20 bases sitting between them. The CDR3 loop spans 16 amino acids. Germline values: CDR1 MNHEY, CDR2 SMNVEV (reference sequence). CDR3: CASSLSGIPNRDGYTF. The CDR3 nucleotides are TGTGCCAGCAGTTTGTCCGGGATTCCTAACAGGGATGGCTACACCTTC.

In nucleotides, the CDR3 is TGCGCCAGCAGCTTGGCACCCGGGACTAGCTTCAATGAGCAGTTCTTC. It codes for CASSLAPGTSFNEQFF. The chain joins TRBV5-1 to TRBJ2-1, with TRBD2 matching over 9 bases. CDR3 size: 16 residues. Germline values: CDR1 SGHRS, CDR2 YFSETQ. With 0 bases clipped from V and 6 bases from J, the junction kept 7 bases outside the gene matches.

The chain is built from TRBV5-1 and TRBJ2-6, with TRBD1 matching over 8 bases. The V gene's germline CDR1 is SGHRS and CDR2 YFSETQ. V gave up 2 bases and J gave up 4 bases; unmatched junction bases: 2. The CDR3 covers 15 residues. CDR3 loop: CASSLQGVGANVLTF. CDR3 DNA sequence: TGCGCCAGCAGCTTACAGGGGGTCGGGGCCAACGTCCTGACTTTC. Combining the CDR3 with reference TRBV5-1 and TRBJ2-6 gives the whole variable domain KAGVTQTPRYLIKTRGQQVTLSCSPISGHRSVSWYQQTPGQGLQFLFEYFSETQRNKGNFPGRFSGRQFSNSRSEMNVSTLELGDSALYLCASSLQGVGANVLTFGAGSRLTVL.

The count of this clone is one. The chain has TRBV19 and TRBJ1-4; D is ambiguous. This CDR3 region has 13 residues. The V end was cut by 4 bases, the J end by 7 bases, with 10 bases between. Germline loops: CDR1 LNHDA, CDR2 SQIVND (reference sequence). CDR3 bases: TGTGCCAGTAGTAATCGAGGGAGTGAAAAACTGTTTTTT. This sequence encodes CASSNRGSEKLFF.

V gene TRBV14 combines with J gene TRBJ1-6; D is uncertain. The CDR3 consists of 16 residues. V dropped 1 base and J dropped 7 bases, with 14 bases sitting between them. Per the germline V gene, CDR1 is SGHDN and CDR2 is FVKESK. The CDR3 reads CASSQGLGQVNSPLHF. CDR3 nucleotides: TGTGCCAGCAGCCAAGGATTGGGTCAGGTCAATTCACCCCTCCACTTT.

V is TRBV4-1 and J is TRBJ1-1; perhaps TRBD1 as D (5 bases). V dropped 2 bases and J dropped 4 bases, with 11 bases sitting between them. The V gene's germline CDR1 is MGHRA and CDR2 YSYEKL. This CDR3 comprises 14 residues. The CDR3 coding sequence is TGCGCCAGCAGCCAAATCCAGGGCGGCACTGAAGCTTTCTTT. Encoded protein: CASSQIQGGTEAFF.

The chain joins TRBV28 to TRBJ1-3, with 8 bases lining up with TRBD1. Looked up from germline, CDR1 is MDHEN and CDR2 is SYDVKM. The CDR3 runs 16 residues. V lost 6 bases to trimming and J lost 0 bases; unmatched junction nucleotides: 7. The CDR3 DNA reads as TGTGCCAGCAGGTTCAGGGGGCCCTACTCTGGAAACACCATATATTTT. Its translation: CASRFRGPYSGNTIYF.

This clone appeared a single time. This chain links TRBV10-3 with TRBJ1-2; D call uncertain. The germline V and J ends were trimmed by 7 bases and 0 bases, with 18 bases remaining between them. Germline values: CDR1 ENHRY, CDR2 SYGVKD. The CDR3 totals 16 residues. The CDR3 DNA is TGTGCCATCAATGGAGGACTCGGCAGGACTAACTATGGCTACACCTTC. It specifies CAINGGLGRTNYGYTF.

The rearrangement links TRBV27 to TRBJ1-2, with D perhaps TRBD1 (5 bases). Looked up from germline, CDR1 is MNHEY and CDR2 is SMNVEV (reference sequence). Trimming stripped 7 bases from V and 1 base from J, with 16 bases between. The CDR3 has 15 residues. The CDR3 sequence is CASTRTGYYNYGYTF. The CDR3 DNA sequence: TGTGCCAGCACCCGAACAGGATACTATAACTATGGCTACACCTTC.

The chain has TRBV28 and TRBJ2-5; 7 bases agree with TRBD1. With V trimmed by 9 bases and J by 5 bases, 9 bases remained unmatched. Looked up from germline, CDR1 is MDHEN and CDR2 is SYDVKM. The CDR3 runs 13 residues. The CDR3 protein is CASNRGTYETQYF. The CDR3 DNA follows: TGTGCCAGTAACAGGGGAACGTATGAGACCCAGTACTTC.

The CDR3 region is CASGDYEQFF. CDR3 DNA: TGTGCCAGTGGGGACTATGAGCAGTTCTTC. The chain recombines TRBV19 with TRBJ2-1; D may be TRBD2 (6 bases). CDR1 LNHDA and CDR2 SQIVND come from the germline V gene (reference sequence). CDR3 length: 10 amino acids. V gave up 8 bases and J gave up 8 bases, with 7 bases separating them. The full variable domain, with the rest looked up from reference TRBV19 and TRBJ2-1, is DGGITQSPKYLFRKEGQNVTLSCEQNLNHDAMYWYRQDPGQGLRLIYYSQIVNDFQKGDIAEGYSVSREKKESFPLTVTSAQKNPTAFYLCASGDYEQFFGPGTRLTVL.

This clone turned up a few times. The chain joins TRBV30 to TRBJ1-5; TRBD1 matches 7 bases. Looked up from germline, CDR1 is GTSNPN and CDR2 is SVGIG (reference sequence). V lost 0 bases to trimming and J lost 1 base; unmatched junction nucleotides: 0. The length of the CDR3 is 14 residues. The CDR3 protein is CAWSVGGSNQPQHF. CDR3 coding DNA: TGTGCCTGGAGTGTAGGGGGCAGCAATCAGCCCCAGCATTTT.

This clone appeared a single time. The J gene is TRBJ1-6, the V gene TRBV3-1 (or the pseudogene TRBV3-2); D is uncertain. Germline CDR1 LGHDT, CDR2 YNNKEL (reference sequence). The CDR3 sequence is 15 residues long. Trimming shortened V by 1 base and J by 5 bases, and 9 bases separated the two germline ends. The chain's CDR3 is CASSQVGQDNSPLHF. CDR3 in DNA: TGTGCCAGCAGCCAAGTAGGCCAGGATAATTCACCCCTCCACTTT.

The table lists this clone with a few counts. The chain recombines TRBV24-1 with TRBJ1-5; 7 positions agree with TRBD1. Unmatched junction bases numbered 11, after V lost 3 bases and J lost 7 bases. The CDR3 totals 16 residues. Germline V gene data show CDR1 as KGHDR and CDR2 as SFDVKD. The DNA for the CDR3 is TGTGCCACCAGTGATACCCGACAGGGTGAGGGCCAGCCCCAGCATTTT. It is translated as CATSDTRQGEGQPQHF.